The 23 T cell receptor beta chains reported below all come from one sample, sequenced in a study of technical replicates of blood from a few donors. The method was immunoSEQ multiplex PCR; TCRdb's version includes in-frame clones alone and lacks a portion of them. Here the sample spans under 95,000 clones, 90% to 95% being singletons. The sequenced sample was T cells isolated from PBMCs. Every receptor here comes from a human donor in good health. Some clones in this sample may be carry-over from other donors' samples.

The gene calls are TRBV6-1 and TRBJ1-6; no reliable D call. CDR1 is MNHNS and CDR2 is SASEGT in the germline V gene. CDR3 size: 15 residues. V was cut by 1 base and J by 7 bases, with 11 bases left in between. The chain's CDR3 is CASSEDRPTNSPLHF. The DNA for the CDR3 is TGTGCCAGCAGTGAAGACAGACCGACGAATTCACCCCTCCACTTT.

The J gene is TRBJ2-3, the V gene TRBV5-1; 10 bases line up with TRBD1. V was clipped by 3 bases and J by 4 bases; unmatched bases: 5. This CDR3 has 15 residues. Germline-derived CDR1 and CDR2 are SGHRS and YFSETQ. Here the CDR3 DNA reads TGCGCCAGCAGCTCGTACGGGACAGGGGCAGATACGCAGTATTTT. It yields the protein CASSSYGTGADTQYF. Variable domain in full (rest from reference TRBV5-1 and TRBJ2-3): KAGVTQTPRYLIKTRGQQVTLSCSPISGHRSVSWYQQTPGQGLQFLFEYFSETQRNKGNFPGRFSGRQFSNSRSEMNVSTLELGDSALYLCASSSYGTGADTQYFGPGTRLTVL.

The chain links TRBV10-1 to TRBJ2-3; D possibly corresponds to TRBD2 (5 bases). The V gene's germline CDR1 is WNHNN and CDR2 SYGVQD (reference sequence). This CDR3 is built from 15 residues. Trimming pared 2 bases from V and 2 bases from J, leaving 11 bases between. CDR3 coding DNA: TGCGCCAGCAGTGAGGTAGCGAGACCCACAGATACGCAGTATTTT. Protein sequence: CASSEVARPTDTQYF.

The V and J genes are TRBV19 and TRBJ2-7; D remains ambiguous. The germline gives CDR1 LNHDA, CDR2 SQIVND (reference sequence). CDR3 length: 13 residues. Trimming removed 4 bases at V and 0 bases at J, with 7 bases between. CDR3: CASSTSSSYEQYF. The CDR3 nucleotides read TGTGCCAGTAGTACGTCTAGCTCCTACGAGCAGTACTTC.

The chain links TRBV6-5 to TRBJ1-4, with TRBD1 as a possible D gene (6 bases). The germline V gene has CDR1 MNHEY and CDR2 SVGAGI. This CDR3 spans 13 amino acids. The V gene lost 6 bases and the J gene lost 5 bases, with 10 bases spanning the gap. CDR3 coding DNA: TGTGCCAGCAGCCTCGGACAGAATGAAAAACTGTTTTTT. Protein: CASSLGQNEKLFF.

The chain is built from TRBV4-1 and TRBJ2-1; 11 bases are shared with TRBD2. V gave up 3 bases and J gave up 4 bases; unmatched junction bases: 8. Germline V lookup: CDR1 MGHRA, CDR2 YSYEKL. This CDR3 has 17 residues. The CDR3 nucleotides are TGCGCCAGCAGCCAGGGTCACGGGACTAGCGGTTACAATGAGCAGTTCTTC. Translation gives CASSQGHGTSGYNEQFF.

The genes are TRBV6-5 and TRBJ2-7, with no clear D. Trimming removed 5 bases from V and 4 bases from J, with 6 bases in between. Germline V gene lookup returns CDR1 MNHEY and CDR2 SVGAGI. There are 11 residues in the CDR3. CDR3 amino acids: CASSGRYEQYF. CDR3 coding DNA: TGTGCCAGCAGTGGCCGATACGAGCAGTACTTC.

The V gene is TRBV6-1, the J gene TRBJ2-7; D is possibly TRBD2 (6 bases). CDR1 and CDR2 from the germline V gene are MNHNS and SASEGT. This CDR3 region has 14 residues. Trimming cost V 8 bases and J 5 bases, with 19 bases left between them. CDR3 in amino acids: CASCTMRGSNEQYF. CDR3 nucleotides: TGTGCCAGCTGTACCATGCGGGGCTCAAACGAGCAGTACTTC.

As DNA, the CDR3 is TGTGCCAGCAGCTCCCAAGGGGGCAGCGAGCAGTACTTC. Translating it yields CASSSQGGSEQYF. The chain uses TRBV11-3 and TRBJ2-7, with 7 bases aligning to TRBD1. CDR3 length equals 13 residues. The germline CDR1 and CDR2 sequences are SGHNT and YENEEA. J was trimmed by 6 bases and V by 4 bases; bases with no gene match: 6.

The rearrangement joins TRBV18 to TRBJ1-4; D is perhaps TRBD1 (5 bases). The V and J ends lost 6 bases and 8 bases respectively, with 22 bases between them. Germline CDR1 reads KGHSH; CDR2 reads LQKENI. The CDR3 spans 16 residues. The CDR3 is CASSPTTGGLGEKLFF. CDR3 coding DNA: TGTGCCAGCTCCCCTACCACCGGGGGATTGGGGGAAAAACTGTTTTTT.

The CDR3 bases are TGTGCCATCAGTGGATCGGACAGGGGATTGGACAATGAGCAGTTCTTC. This translates into CAISGSDRGLDNEQFF. The J gene is TRBJ2-1, the V gene TRBV10-3; TRBD1 matches 9 bases. V dropped 4 bases and J dropped 5; count of bases not matched to a gene: 9. Germline V CDR1 and CDR2: ENHRY, SYGVKD. CDR3 size: 16 residues.

The chain couples TRBV7-2 to TRBJ2-7; D gene ambiguous. The CDR3 is 13 amino acids. In germline, CDR1 is SGHTA, CDR2 FQGNSA. V gave up 5 bases and J gave up 2 bases, with 10 bases separating them. CDR3 nucleotide sequence: TGTGCCAGCAGCGTCACAGTGGCCTACGAGCAGTACTTC. It encodes CASSVTVAYEQYF.

The chain uses TRBV15 and TRBJ2-7; the match to TRBD2 covers 10 bases. Germline lookup yields CDR1 LNHNV and CDR2 YYDKDF (reference sequence). There are 17 residues in the CDR3. V gave up 0 bases and J gave up 4 bases; unmatched junction bases: 9. CDR3 protein: CATSRDRPSGSLYEQYF. CDR3 coding DNA: TGTGCCACCAGCAGAGATCGCCCTAGCGGGAGCCTTTACGAGCAGTACTTC.

The rearrangement joins TRBV9 to TRBJ2-6; possibly TRBD1 for D (6 bases). CDR1 and CDR2 from the germline V gene are SGDLS and YYNGEE. The V end was cut by 4 bases, the J end by 2 bases, with 13 bases between. This CDR3 is 16 amino acids long. The CDR3 DNA is TGTGCCAGCAGCACTCAGGGGTTTACTGGGGCCAACGTCCTGACTTTC. Translation: CASSTQGFTGANVLTF.

The chain couples TRBV11-3 to TRBJ1-5; D is unresolved. V was trimmed by 10 bases and J by 4 bases, leaving 8 bases between them. The CDR3 loop spans 11 amino acids. The germline gives CDR1 SGHNT, CDR2 YENEEA. The CDR3 nucleotides read TGTGCCACCCCTTTAAATCAGCCCCAGCATTTT. Translating it yields CATPLNQPQHF.

The chain couples TRBV5-1 to TRBJ2-5, with TRBD2 identical over 13 bases. Germline CDR1 SGHRS, CDR2 YFSETQ. The junction had 7 bases not matched to a gene; V was cut back by 4 bases and J by 4 bases. The CDR3 runs to 16 residues. CDR3 coding DNA: TGCGCCAGCAGCAGGACTAGCGGGGGCTCGTTAGAGACCCAGTACTTC. It encodes CASSRTSGGSLETQYF.

J is TRBJ2-2 and V is TRBV5-4; 9 bases match TRBD1. Germline loops: CDR1 SGHNT, CDR2 YYREEE (reference sequence). This CDR3 contains 18 residues. The ends lost 4 bases at V and 0 bases at J; junction bases unmatched: 10. DNA for the CDR3: TGTGCCAGCAGCCCTTATTTTGGGGACAGGGCGAACACCGGGGAGCTGTTTTTT. Its translation is CASSPYFGDRANTGELFF.

The rearrangement links TRBV7-3 to TRBJ1-2; tentative D call: TRBD1 (6 bases). This CDR3 region has 14 residues. Germline V gene sequence: CDR1 SGHTA, CDR2 FQGTGA. Trimming left V 5 bases short and J 6 bases short, with 16 bases between. The DNA of the CDR3 is TGTGCCAGCAGCCCCGGGCGGGGGGCGAATGGCTACACCTTC. Its protein is CASSPGRGANGYTF.

J is TRBJ1-1 and V is TRBV5-1; the match to TRBD1 covers 11 bases. The CDR3 has 17 amino acids. The V and J ends lost 0 bases and 6 bases, in that order; junction bases with no gene match: 10. The V gene's germline CDR1 is SGHRS and CDR2 YFSETQ. CDR3 loop: CASSLAPGQGALAEAFF. The CDR3 DNA reads as TGCGCCAGCAGCTTGGCCCCCGGACAGGGGGCATTAGCTGAAGCTTTCTTT.

The rearrangement links TRBV6-1 to TRBJ2-5, with D possibly TRBD1 on 6 matching bases. The CDR3 length is 13 residues. The ends were cut back, 7 bases at V and 6 bases at J, with 15 bases in the middle. Germline-derived CDR1 and CDR2 are MNHNS and SASEGT. The CDR3 region has the DNA TGTGCCAGCACCAGGGGATCTGGACAGACCCAGTACTTC. It codes for CASTRGSGQTQYF.

The chain is built from TRBV7-9 and TRBJ1-2; 8 bases align to TRBD1. V trimming: 0 bases; J trimming: 8 bases; junction bases outside the gene matches: 5. Germline V CDR1 and CDR2: SEHNR, FQNEAQ (reference sequence). The CDR3 runs 14 residues. The chain's CDR3 is CASSLAGQGQGYTF. The CDR3 DNA sequence: TGTGCCAGCAGCTTAGCCGGACAGGGTCAAGGCTACACCTTC.

This chain's CDR3 is CASSLRLGSFIEQFF. The CDR3 nucleotides are TGTGCCAGCAGCTTACGACTAGGGAGTTTTATTGAGCAGTTCTTC. The chain uses TRBV7-8 and TRBJ2-1, with a possible D match to TRBD2 (6 bases). The CDR3 is 15 residues long. The ends were cut back, 2 bases at V and 9 bases at J, with 17 bases in the middle. Germline CDR1 SGHVS, CDR2 FQNEAQ.

This chain joins TRBV10-3 and TRBJ1-4, with TRBD1 identical over 8 bases. The V segment lost 3 bases and the J segment 12 bases; nucleotides outside the gene matches: 9. Germline V gives CDR1 ENHRY, CDR2 SYGVKD. The CDR3 contains 14 residues. The CDR3 DNA reads as TGTGCCATCAGTGAACAGGACAGGGCGAGGGAACTGTTTTTT. It yields the protein CAISEQDRARELFF.